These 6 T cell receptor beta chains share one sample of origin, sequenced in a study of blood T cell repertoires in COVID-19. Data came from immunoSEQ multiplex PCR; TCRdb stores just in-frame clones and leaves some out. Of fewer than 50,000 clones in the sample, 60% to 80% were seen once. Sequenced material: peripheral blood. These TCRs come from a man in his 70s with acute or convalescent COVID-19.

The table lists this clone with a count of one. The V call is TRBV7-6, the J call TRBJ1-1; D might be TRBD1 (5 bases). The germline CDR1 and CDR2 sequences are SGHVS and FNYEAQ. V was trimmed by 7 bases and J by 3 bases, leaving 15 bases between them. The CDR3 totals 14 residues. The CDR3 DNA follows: TGTGCCAGCAAAGGAAAGGGGAGGGACACTGAAGCTTTCTTT. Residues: CASKGKGRDTEAFF.

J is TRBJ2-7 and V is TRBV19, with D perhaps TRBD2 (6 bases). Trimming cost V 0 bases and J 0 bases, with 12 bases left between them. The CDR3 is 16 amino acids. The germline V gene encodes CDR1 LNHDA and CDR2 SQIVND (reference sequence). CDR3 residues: CASSIDGGVSSYEQYF. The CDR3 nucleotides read TGTGCCAGTAGTATAGATGGAGGGGTGAGCTCCTACGAGCAGTACTTC.

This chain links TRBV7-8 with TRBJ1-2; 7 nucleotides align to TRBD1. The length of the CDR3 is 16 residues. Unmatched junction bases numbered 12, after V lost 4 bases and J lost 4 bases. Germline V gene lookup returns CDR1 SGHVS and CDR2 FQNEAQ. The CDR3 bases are TGTGCCAGCAGCTCCCTTTACCAAGGACAGGCCTATGGCTACACCTTC. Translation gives CASSSLYQGQAYGYTF.

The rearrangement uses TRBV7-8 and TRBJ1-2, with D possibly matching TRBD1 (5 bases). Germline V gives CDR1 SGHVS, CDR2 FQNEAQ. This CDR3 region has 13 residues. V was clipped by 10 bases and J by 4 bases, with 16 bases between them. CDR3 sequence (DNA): TGTGCCACACAGGCAAGGAGTAGCTATGGCTACACCTTC. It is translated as CATQARSSYGYTF.

Here the CDR3 reads CATQRPGMGGYTF. The DNA for the CDR3 is TGTGCCACCCAACGCCCCGGGATGGGAGGCTACACCTTC. V is TRBV6-5 and J is TRBJ1-2; no clear D gene. Trimming pared 10 bases from V and 8 bases from J, leaving 20 bases between. Germline V gene data show CDR1 as MNHEY and CDR2 as SVGAGI. The CDR3 totals 13 residues.

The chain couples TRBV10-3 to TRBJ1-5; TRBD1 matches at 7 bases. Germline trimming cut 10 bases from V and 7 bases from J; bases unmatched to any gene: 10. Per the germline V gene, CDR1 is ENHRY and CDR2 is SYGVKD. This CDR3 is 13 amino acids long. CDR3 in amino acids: CATGDSTGQPQHF. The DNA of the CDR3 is TGTGCCACGGGGGACAGTACCGGACAGCCCCAGCATTTT.